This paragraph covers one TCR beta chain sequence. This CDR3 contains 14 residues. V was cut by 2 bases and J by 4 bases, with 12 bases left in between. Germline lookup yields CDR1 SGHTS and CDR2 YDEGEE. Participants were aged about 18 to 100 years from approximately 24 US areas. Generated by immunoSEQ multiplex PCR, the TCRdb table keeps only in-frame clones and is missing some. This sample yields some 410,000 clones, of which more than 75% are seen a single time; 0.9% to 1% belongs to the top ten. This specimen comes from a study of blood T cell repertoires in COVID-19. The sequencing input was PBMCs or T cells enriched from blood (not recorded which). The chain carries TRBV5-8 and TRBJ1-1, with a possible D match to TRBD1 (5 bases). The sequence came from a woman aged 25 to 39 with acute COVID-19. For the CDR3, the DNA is TGTGCCAGCAGCTTCCGATGGGGCGGCACTGAAGCTTTCTTT. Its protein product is CASSFRWGGTEAFF.